This T cell receptor beta chain stems from a study of T cell responses to AZD1222 COVID-19 vaccine. About the research overall: Second-dose intervals near 4 or 12 weeks were combined. General study results and limits: Repertoires were obtained solely post-peak T cell response. After two AZD1222 doses, spike-specific TCR breadth and depth rose versus day 0. Dominant at 160-218 and 743-854, vaccine-associated CD4 TCRs also spanned spike.

The CDR3 extends over 17 amino acids. J lost 3 bases, V lost 1 base, and 8 bases had no gene match. CDR1 and CDR2 from the germline V gene are KGHSY and FQNENV. This clone was seen only once. The antigen is unknown. Sequencing used immunoSEQ multiplex PCR; TCRdb keeps in-frame clones, though not all of them. This table holds about 56,000 clones, 88% found once. The receptor comes from an adult in good health. The J gene is TRBJ2-1, the V gene TRBV16; 8 bases fit TRBD1. The sample consisted of peripheral blood, taken on day 0 of AZD1222 vaccination. CDR3 amino acids: CASSQWSGGIVYNEQFF. CDR3 nucleotides: TGTGCCAGCAGCCAATGGTCAGGGGGCATAGTCTACAATGAGCAGTTCTTC.